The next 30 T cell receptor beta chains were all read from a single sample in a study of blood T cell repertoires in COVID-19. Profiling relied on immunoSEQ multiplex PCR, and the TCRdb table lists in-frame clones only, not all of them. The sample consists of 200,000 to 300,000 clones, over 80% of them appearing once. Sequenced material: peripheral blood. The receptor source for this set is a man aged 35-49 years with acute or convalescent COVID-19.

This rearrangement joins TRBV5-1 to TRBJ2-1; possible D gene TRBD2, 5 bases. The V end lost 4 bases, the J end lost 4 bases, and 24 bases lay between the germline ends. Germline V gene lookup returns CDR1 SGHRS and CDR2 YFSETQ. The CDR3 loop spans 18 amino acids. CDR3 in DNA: TGCGCCAGCAGCCACCACGTCCTTGCTAGCCCTAATTACAATGAGCAGTTCTTC. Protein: CASSHHVLASPNYNEQFF.

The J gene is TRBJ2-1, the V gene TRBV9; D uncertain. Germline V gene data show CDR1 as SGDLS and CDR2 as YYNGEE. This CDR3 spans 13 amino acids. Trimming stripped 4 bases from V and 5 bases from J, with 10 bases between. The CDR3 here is CASSPFLDNEQFF. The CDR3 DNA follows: TGTGCCAGCAGCCCCTTCCTAGACAATGAGCAGTTCTTC.

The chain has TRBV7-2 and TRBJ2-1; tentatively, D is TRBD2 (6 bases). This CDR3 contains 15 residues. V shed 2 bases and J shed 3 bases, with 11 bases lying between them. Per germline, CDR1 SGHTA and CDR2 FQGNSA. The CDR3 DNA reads TGTGCCAGCAGCTTAAGGGTTAGCGGCTACAATGAGCAGTTCTTC. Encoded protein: CASSLRVSGYNEQFF. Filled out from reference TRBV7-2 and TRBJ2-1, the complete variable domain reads GAGVSQSPSNKVTEKGKDVELRCDPISGHTALYWYRQSLGQGLEFLIYFQGNSAPDKSGLPSDRFSAERTGGSVSTLTIQRTQQEDSAVYLCASSLRVSGYNEQFFGPGTRLTVL.

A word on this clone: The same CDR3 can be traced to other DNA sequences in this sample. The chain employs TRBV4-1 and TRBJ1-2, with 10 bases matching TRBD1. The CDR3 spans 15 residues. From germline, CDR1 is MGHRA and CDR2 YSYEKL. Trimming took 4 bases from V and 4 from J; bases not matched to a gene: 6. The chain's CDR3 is CASSPRQGASYGYTF. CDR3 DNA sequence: TGCGCCAGCAGCCCACGACAGGGGGCGAGCTATGGCTACACCTTC.

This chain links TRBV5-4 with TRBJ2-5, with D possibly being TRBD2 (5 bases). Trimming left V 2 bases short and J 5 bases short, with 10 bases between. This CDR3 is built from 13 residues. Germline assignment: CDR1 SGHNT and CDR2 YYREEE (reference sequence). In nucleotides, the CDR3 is TGTGCCAGCAGCTTTGAGGGAAAGGAGACCCAGTACTTC. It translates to CASSFEGKETQYF.

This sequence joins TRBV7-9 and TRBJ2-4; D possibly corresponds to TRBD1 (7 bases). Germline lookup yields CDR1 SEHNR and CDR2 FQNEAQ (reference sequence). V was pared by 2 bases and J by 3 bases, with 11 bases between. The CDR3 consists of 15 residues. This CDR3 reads CASSLQGGGKNIQYF. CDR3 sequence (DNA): TGTGCCAGCAGCTTACAGGGGGGAGGCAAAAACATTCAGTACTTC. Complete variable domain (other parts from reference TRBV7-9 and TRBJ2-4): DTGVSQNPRHKITKRGQNVTFRCDPISEHNRLYWYRQTLGQGPEFLTYFQNEAQLEKSRLLSDRFSAERPKGSFSTLEIQRTEQGDSAMYLCASSLQGGGKNIQYFGAGTRLSVL.

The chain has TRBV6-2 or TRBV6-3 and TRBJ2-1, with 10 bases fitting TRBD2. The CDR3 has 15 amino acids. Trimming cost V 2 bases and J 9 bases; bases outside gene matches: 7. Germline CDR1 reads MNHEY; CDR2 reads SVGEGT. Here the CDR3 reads CASSYASGRKGEQFF. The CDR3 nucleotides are TGTGCCAGCAGTTACGCTAGCGGGAGAAAGGGTGAGCAGTTCTTC.

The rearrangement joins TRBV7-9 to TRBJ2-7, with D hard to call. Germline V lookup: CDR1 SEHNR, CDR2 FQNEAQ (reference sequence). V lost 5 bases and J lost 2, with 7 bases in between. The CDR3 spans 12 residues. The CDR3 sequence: CASSPSAYEQYF. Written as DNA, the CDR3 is TGTGCCAGCAGCCCGAGCGCCTACGAGCAGTACTTC.

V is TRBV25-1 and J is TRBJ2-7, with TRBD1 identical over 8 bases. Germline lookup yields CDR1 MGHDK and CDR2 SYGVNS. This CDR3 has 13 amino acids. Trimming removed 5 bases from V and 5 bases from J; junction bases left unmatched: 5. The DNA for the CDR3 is TGTGCCAGCAGTAGACAGGGGATCAACGAGCAGTACTTC. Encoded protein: CASSRQGINEQYF.

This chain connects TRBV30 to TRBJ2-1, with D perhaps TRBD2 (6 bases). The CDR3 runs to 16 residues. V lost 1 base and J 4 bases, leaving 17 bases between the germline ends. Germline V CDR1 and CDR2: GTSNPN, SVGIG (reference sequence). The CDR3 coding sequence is TGTGCCTGGAGTGCAACGGGAGCCCTGGGATACAATGAGCAGTTCTTC. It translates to CAWSATGALGYNEQFF.

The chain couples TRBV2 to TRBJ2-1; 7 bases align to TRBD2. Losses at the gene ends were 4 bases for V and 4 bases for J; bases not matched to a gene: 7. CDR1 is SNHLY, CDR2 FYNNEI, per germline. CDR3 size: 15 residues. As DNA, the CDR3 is TGTGCCAGCAGTGGGGGAGGGAGTCGTTACAATGAGCAGTTCTTC. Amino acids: CASSGGGSRYNEQFF.

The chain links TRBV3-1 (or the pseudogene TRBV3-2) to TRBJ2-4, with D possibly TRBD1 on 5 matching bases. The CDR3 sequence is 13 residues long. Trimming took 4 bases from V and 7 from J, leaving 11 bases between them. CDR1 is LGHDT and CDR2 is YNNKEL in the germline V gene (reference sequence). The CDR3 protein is CASSLQGVNIQYF. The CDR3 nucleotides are TGTGCCAGCAGCCTTCAGGGTGTGAACATTCAGTACTTC.

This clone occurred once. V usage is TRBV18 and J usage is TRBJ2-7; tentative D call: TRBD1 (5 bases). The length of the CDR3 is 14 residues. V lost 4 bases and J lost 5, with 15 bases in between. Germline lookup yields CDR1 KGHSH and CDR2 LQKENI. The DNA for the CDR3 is TGTGCCAGCTCACAGGGGTACCTTGGGGACGAGCAGTACTTC. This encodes CASSQGYLGDEQYF.

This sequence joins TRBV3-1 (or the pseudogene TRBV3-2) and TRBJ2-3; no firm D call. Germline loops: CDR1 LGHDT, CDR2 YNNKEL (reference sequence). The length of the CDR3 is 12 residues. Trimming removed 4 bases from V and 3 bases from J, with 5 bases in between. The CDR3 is CASSRLTDTQYF. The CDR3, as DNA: TGTGCCAGCAGCCGACTGACAGATACGCAGTATTTT.

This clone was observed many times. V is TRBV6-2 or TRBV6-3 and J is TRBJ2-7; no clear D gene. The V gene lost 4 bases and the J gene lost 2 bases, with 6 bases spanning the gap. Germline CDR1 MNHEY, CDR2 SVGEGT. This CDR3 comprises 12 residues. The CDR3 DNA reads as TGTGCCAGCAGTTCGCACACCTACGAGCAGTACTTC. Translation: CASSSHTYEQYF.

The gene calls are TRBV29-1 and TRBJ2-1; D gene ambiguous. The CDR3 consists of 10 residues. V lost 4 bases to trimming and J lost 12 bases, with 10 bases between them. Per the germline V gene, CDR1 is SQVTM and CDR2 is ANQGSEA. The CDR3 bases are TGCAGCGTTGCATCAAGAGGGCAGTTCTTC. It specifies CSVASRGQFF.

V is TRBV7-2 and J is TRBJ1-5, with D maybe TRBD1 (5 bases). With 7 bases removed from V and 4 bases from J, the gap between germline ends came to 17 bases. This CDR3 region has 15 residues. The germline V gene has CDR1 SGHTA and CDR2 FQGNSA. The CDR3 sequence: CASNQGTGGNQPQHF. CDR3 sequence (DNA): TGTGCCAGCAACCAAGGGACGGGGGGAAATCAGCCCCAGCATTTT.

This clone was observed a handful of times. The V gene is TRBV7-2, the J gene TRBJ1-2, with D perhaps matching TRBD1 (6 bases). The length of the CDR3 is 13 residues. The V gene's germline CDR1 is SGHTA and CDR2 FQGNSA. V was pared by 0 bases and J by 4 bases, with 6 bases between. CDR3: CASSLAQGYGYTF. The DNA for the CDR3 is TGTGCCAGCAGCTTAGCACAGGGCTATGGCTACACCTTC.

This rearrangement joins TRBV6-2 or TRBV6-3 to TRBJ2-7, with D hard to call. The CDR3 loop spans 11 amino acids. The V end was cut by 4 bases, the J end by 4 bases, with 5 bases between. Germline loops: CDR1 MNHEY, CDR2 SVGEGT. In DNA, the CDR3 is TGTGCCAGCAGTTTAACTTACGAGCAGTACTTC. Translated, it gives CASSLTYEQYF.

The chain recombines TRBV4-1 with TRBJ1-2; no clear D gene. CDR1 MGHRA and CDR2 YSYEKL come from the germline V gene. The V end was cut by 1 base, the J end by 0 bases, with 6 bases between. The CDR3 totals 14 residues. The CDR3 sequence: CASSQVSPNYGYTF. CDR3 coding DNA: TGCGCCAGCAGCCAAGTTAGTCCTAACTATGGCTACACCTTC.

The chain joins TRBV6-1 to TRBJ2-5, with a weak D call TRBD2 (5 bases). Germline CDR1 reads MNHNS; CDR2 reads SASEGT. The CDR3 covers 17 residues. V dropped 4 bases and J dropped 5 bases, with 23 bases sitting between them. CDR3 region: CASSVGLTRTSGETQYF. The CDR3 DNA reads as TGTGCCAGCAGTGTCGGTCTGACCAGGACCTCGGGGGAGACCCAGTACTTC.

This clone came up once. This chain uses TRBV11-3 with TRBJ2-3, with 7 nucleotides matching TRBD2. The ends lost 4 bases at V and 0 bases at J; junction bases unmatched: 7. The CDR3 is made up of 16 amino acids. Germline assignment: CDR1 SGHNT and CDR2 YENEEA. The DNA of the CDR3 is TGTGCCAGCAGCTCAGGAGAGGGACTAAGCACAGATACGCAGTATTTT. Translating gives CASSSGEGLSTDTQYF.

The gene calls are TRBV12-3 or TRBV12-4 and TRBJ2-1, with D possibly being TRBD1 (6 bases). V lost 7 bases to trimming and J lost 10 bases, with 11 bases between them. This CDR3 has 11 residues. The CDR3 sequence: CASKLGQEQFF. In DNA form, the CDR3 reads TGTGCCAGCAAATTGGGACAAGAGCAGTTCTTC.

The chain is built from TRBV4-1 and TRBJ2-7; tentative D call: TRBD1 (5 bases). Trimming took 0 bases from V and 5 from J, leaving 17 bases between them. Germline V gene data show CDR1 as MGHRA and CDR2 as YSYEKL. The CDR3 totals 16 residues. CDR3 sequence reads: CASSQEWQGPLNEQYF. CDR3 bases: TGCGCCAGCAGCCAAGAGTGGCAGGGCCCGTTAAACGAGCAGTACTTC.

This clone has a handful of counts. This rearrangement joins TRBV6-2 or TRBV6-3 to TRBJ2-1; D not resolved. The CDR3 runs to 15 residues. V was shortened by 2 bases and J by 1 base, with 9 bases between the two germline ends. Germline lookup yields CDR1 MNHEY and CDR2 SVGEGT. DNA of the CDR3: TGTGCCAGCAGTTACGGGCAGCCTTCCTACAATGAGCAGTTCTTC. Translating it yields CASSYGQPSYNEQFF.

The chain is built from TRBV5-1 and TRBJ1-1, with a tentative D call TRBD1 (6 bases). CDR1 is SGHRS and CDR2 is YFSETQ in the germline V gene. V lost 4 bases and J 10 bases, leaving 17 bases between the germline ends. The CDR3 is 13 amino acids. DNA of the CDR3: TGCGCCAGCAGCCTCCCCCGGGACACCGTAGCTTTCTTT. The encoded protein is CASSLPRDTVAFF.

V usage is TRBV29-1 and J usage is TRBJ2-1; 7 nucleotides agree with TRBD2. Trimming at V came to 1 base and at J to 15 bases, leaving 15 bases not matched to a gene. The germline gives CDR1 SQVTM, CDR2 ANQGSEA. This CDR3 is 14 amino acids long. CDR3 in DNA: TGCAGCGTTGAAGGTAATGGCGGGAGAACTATACCGTTCTTC. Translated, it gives CSVEGNGGRTIPFF.

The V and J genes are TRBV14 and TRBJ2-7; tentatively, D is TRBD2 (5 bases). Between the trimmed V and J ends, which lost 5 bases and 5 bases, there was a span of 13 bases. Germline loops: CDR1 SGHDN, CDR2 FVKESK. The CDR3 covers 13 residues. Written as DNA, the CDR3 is TGTGCCAGCAGCGTGGGAGCTCTCAACGAGCAGTACTTC. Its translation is CASSVGALNEQYF. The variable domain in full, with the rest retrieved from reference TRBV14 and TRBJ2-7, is EAGVTQFPSHSVIEKGQTVTLRCDPISGHDNLYWYRRVMGKEIKFLLHFVKESKQDESGMPNNRFLAERTGGTYSTLKVQPAELEDSGVYFCASSVGALNEQYFGPGTRLTVT.

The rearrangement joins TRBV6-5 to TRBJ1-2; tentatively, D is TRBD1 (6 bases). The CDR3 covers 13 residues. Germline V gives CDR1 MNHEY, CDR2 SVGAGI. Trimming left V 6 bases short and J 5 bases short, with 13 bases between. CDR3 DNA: TGTGCCAGCAGGCTAGGGGGGGGGTATGGCTACACCTTC. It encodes CASRLGGGYGYTF.

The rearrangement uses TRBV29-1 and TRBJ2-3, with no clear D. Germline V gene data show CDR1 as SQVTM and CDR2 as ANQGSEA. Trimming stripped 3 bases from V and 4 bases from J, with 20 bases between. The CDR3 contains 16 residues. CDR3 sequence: CSVDTFPLSPPDTQYF. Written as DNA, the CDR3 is TGCAGCGTTGACACATTCCCGCTTAGCCCCCCAGATACGCAGTATTTT.